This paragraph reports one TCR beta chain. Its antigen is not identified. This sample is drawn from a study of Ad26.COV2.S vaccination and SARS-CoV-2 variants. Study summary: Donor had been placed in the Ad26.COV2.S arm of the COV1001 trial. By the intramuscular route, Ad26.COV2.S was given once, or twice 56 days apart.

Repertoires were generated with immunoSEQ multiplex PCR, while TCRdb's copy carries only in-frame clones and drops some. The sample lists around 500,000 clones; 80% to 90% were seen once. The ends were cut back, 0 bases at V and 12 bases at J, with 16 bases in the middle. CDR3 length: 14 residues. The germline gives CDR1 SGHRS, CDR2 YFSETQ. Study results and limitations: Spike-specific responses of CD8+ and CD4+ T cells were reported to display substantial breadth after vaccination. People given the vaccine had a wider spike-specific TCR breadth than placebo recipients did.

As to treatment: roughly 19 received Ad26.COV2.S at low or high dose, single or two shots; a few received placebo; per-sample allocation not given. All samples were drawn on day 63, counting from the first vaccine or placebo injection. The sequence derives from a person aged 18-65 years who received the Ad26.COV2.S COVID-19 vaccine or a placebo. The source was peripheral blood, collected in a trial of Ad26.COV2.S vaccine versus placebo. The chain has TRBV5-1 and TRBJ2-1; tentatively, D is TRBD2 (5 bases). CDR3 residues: CASSLDPAVIRQFF. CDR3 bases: TGCGCCAGCAGCTTGGATCCAGCGGTGATACGGCAGTTCTTC.